This passage covers 30 T cell receptor beta chains from one sample sequenced in a study of CDR3 diversity in severe acne. TCRdb recomputed calls from the PCR reads with MiXCR, one row per CDR3 protein. The sample records around 91,000 distinct CDR3 sequences, 45% to 60% being singletons. The specimen was blood. The receptors stem from a male donor in good health, without acne.

The chain has TRBV20-1 and TRBJ1-2, with 7 bases identical to TRBD1. Germline CDR1 DFQATT, CDR2 SNEGSKA (reference sequence). The CDR3 is 14 amino acids. V was clipped by 6 bases and J by 1 base; unmatched bases: 8. The CDR3 loop is CSAQGQHHNYGYTF. The CDR3 DNA sequence: TGCAGTGCCCAGGGACAGCACCATAACTATGGCTACACCTTC.

This clonotype showed up just once. Compared with germline, one end of the junction differs, possibly owing to a read error. The V and J genes are TRBV28 and TRBJ1-1, with 7 bases lining up with TRBD1. The length of the CDR3 is 12 residues. The V gene's germline CDR1 is MDHEN and CDR2 SYDVKM. In DNA, the CDR3 is TGTACCAGCAGCACGCCGACAGGGAGAGGTTTCTTT. Translating gives CTSSTPTGRGFF.

This clonotype was counted a few times. The chain is built from TRBV7-2 and TRBJ1-3; D is perhaps TRBD1 (5 bases). V lost 5 bases, J lost 0 bases, and 17 bases lay in between. The CDR3 is made up of 17 amino acids. Germline V gene lookup returns CDR1 SGHTA and CDR2 FQGNSA. CDR3 bases: TGTGCCAGCAGCCTACAAGCGGGACCCAGCTCTGGAAACACCATATATTTT. Protein product: CASSLQAGPSSGNTIYF.

V is TRBV7-9 and J is TRBJ1-1; D gene unclear. In germline, CDR1 is SEHNR, CDR2 FQNEAQ (reference sequence). Trimming left V 7 bases short and J 3 bases short, with 6 bases between. The CDR3 runs 11 residues. The CDR3 reads CASIEDTEAFF. In DNA form, the CDR3 reads TGTGCCAGCATCGAGGACACTGAAGCTTTCTTT.

The chain has TRBV27 and TRBJ1-4, with TRBD1 matching 7 bases. The CDR3 contains 18 residues. The germline V gene encodes CDR1 MNHEY and CDR2 SMNVEV (reference sequence). The J segment lost 0 bases and the V segment lost 6 bases, leaving 13 bases of the junction unmatched. The CDR3 here is CASSEYRGMPPTNEKLFF. As DNA, the CDR3 is TGTGCCAGCAGCGAATACAGGGGCATGCCCCCAACTAATGAAAAACTGTTTTTT.

The chain has TRBV5-5 and TRBJ2-7, with 7 positions matching TRBD2. Germline-derived CDR1 and CDR2 are SGHKS and YYEKEE (reference sequence). V shed 1 base, J shed 5 bases, and the junction held 9 bases outside the gene matches. The CDR3 has 15 amino acids. CDR3 region: CASSLWDVGGDEQYF. The CDR3 DNA is TGTGCCAGCAGCTTGTGGGACGTGGGAGGGGACGAGCAGTACTTC.

The chain couples TRBV2 to TRBJ2-7; D perhaps matches TRBD1 (6 bases). This CDR3 spans 13 amino acids. Trimming took 11 bases from V and 0 from J, leaving 14 bases between them. Germline lookup yields CDR1 SNHLY and CDR2 FYNNEI. The CDR3 reads CAERDTTSYEQYF. In nucleotides, the CDR3 is TGTGCCGAGAGGGACACAACCTCCTACGAGCAGTACTTC.

In this sample, this clonotype turned up a few times. The V and J genes are TRBV9 and TRBJ1-5; D gene uncertain. The CDR3 spans 14 residues. The V end was cut by 0 bases, the J end by 5 bases, with 9 bases between. Germline-derived CDR1 and CDR2 are SGDLS and YYNGEE. In DNA, the CDR3 is TGTGCCAGCAGCGTAGGCCAGGTAGATCAGCCCCAGCATTTT. Translating gives CASSVGQVDQPQHF. The whole variable domain, remainder taken from reference TRBV9 and TRBJ1-5, is DSGVTQTPKHLITATGQRVTLRCSPRSGDLSVYWYQQSLDQGLQFLIQYYNGEERAKGNILERFSAQQFPDLHSELNLSSLELGDSALYFCASSVGQVDQPQHFGDGTRLSIL.

V and J are TRBV5-5 and TRBJ1-2; TRBD1 agrees at 9 bases. The CDR3 covers 13 residues. V was pared by 4 bases and J by 8 bases, with 6 bases of the junction left unmatched. Looked up from germline, CDR1 is SGHKS and CDR2 is YYEKEE (reference sequence). The CDR3 is CASSASDRGGYTF. CDR3 in DNA: TGTGCCAGCAGCGCCTCAGACAGGGGGGGCTACACCTTC.

The J gene is TRBJ1-1, the V gene TRBV19, with 9 bases identical to TRBD1. CDR3 length equals 16 residues. With V trimmed by 6 bases and J by 1 base, 9 bases remained unmatched. Germline V lookup: CDR1 LNHDA, CDR2 SQIVND (reference sequence). Here the CDR3 reads CASSLIPGQGNTEAFF. The CDR3 bases are TGTGCCAGTAGCTTAATTCCGGGACAGGGGAACACTGAAGCTTTCTTT.

The V call is TRBV11-2, the J call TRBJ2-5, with TRBD2 matching over 10 bases. The CDR3 runs to 15 residues. Losses at the gene ends were 2 bases for V and 5 bases for J; bases not matched to a gene: 5. Germline V gene lookup returns CDR1 SGHAT and CDR2 FQNNGV. For the CDR3, the DNA is TGTGCCAGCAGCTTACTGACGGGACTAGCGGAGACCCAGTACTTC. As protein: CASSLLTGLAETQYF.

The chain couples TRBV9 to TRBJ2-7; D call uncertain. The CDR3 is made up of 14 amino acids. Germline CDR1 reads SGDLS; CDR2 reads YYNGEE. The germline V and J ends were trimmed by 0 bases and 0 bases, with 7 bases remaining between them. The DNA of the CDR3 is TGTGCCAGCAGCGTAGACGGTCGCTCCTACGAGCAGTACTTC. This encodes CASSVDGRSYEQYF.

By share of the sample, this clonotype is large. The chain links TRBV7-3 to TRBJ2-7; TRBD2 aligns across 8 bases. This CDR3 is 14 amino acids long. The V segment lost 6 bases and the J segment 0 bases; nucleotides outside the gene matches: 4. Germline lookup yields CDR1 SGHTA and CDR2 FQGTGA. The CDR3 DNA is TGTGCCAGCAGACCCAGCGGGGGCTCCTACGAGCAGTACTTC. Its protein product is CASRPSGGSYEQYF.

The CDR3 sequence is CASSDPGQGPEKLFF. The CDR3 bases are TGTGCCAGCAGTGACCCGGGACAGGGTCCCGAAAAACTGTTTTTT. This chain links TRBV25-1 with TRBJ1-4, with 9 bases fitting TRBD1. V dropped 3 bases and J dropped 8; count of bases not matched to a gene: 7. CDR1 MGHDK and CDR2 SYGVNS come from the germline V gene. The CDR3 covers 15 residues. The whole variable domain, remainder taken from reference TRBV25-1 and TRBJ1-4, is EADIYQTPRYLVIGTGKKITLECSQTMGHDKMYWYQQDPGMELHLIHYSYGVNSTEKGDLSSESTVSRIRTEHFPLTLESARPSHTSQYLCASSDPGQGPEKLFFGSGTQLSVL.

A word on this clonotype: At one end, the junction sequence differs from germline, possibly due to a read error. The chain recombines TRBV15 with TRBJ1-3; D gene unclear. The CDR3 extends over 15 amino acids. Germline-derived CDR1 and CDR2 are LNHNV and YYDKDF (reference sequence). DNA of the CDR3: TGTGCCACCAGCAGAGATGGATCGGATGGAAGCACCATATATTTT. Its translation is CATSRDGSDGSTIYF.

V usage is TRBV7-9 and J usage is TRBJ1-6; TRBD1 might be the D (5 bases). V dropped 1 base and J dropped 3 bases, with 10 bases sitting between them. Looked up from germline, CDR1 is SEHNR and CDR2 is FQNEAQ (reference sequence). The CDR3 contains 16 residues. The CDR3 bases are TGTGCCAGCAGCTTAGACGGGCAGGGCTATAATTCACCCCTCCACTTT. Translation gives CASSLDGQGYNSPLHF. Full variable domain (missing parts from reference TRBV7-9 and TRBJ1-6): DTGVSQNPRHKITKRGQNVTFRCDPISEHNRLYWYRQTLGQGPEFLTYFQNEAQLEKSRLLSDRFSAERPKGSFSTLEIQRTEQGDSAMYLCASSLDGQGYNSPLHFGNGTRLTVT.

In DNA, the CDR3 is TGCGCCAGCAGCTACGGGACTCGCAACGAGCAGTACTTC. Translation gives CASSYGTRNEQYF. The genes are TRBV5-1 and TRBJ2-7, with D possibly matching TRBD2 (6 bases). V shed 3 bases and J shed 5 bases, with 12 bases lying between them. CDR1 and CDR2 from the germline V gene are SGHRS and YFSETQ. CDR3 length equals 13 residues.

V gene TRBV11-3 combines with J gene TRBJ2-7, with D possibly being TRBD1 (5 bases). Looked up from germline, CDR1 is SGHNT and CDR2 is YENEEA. The CDR3 runs to 14 residues. Trimming left V 5 bases short and J 3 bases short, with 14 bases between. CDR3 sequence (DNA): TGTGCCAGCAGCCCTGGGGCTGGCGACTACGAGCAGTACTTC. This sequence encodes CASSPGAGDYEQYF.

This clonotype was picked up a small number of times. DNA of the CDR3: TGTGCCAGCAGCTTCGGGGACAGGTCCTATGGCTACACCTTC. Translating gives CASSFGDRSYGYTF. The V call is TRBV7-3, the J call TRBJ1-2, with 8 bases fitting TRBD1. Germline assignment: CDR1 SGHTA and CDR2 FQGTGA. With V trimmed by 3 bases and J by 4 bases, 4 bases remained unmatched. The CDR3 totals 14 residues.

The genes are TRBV5-6 and TRBJ2-5; D is uncertain. Trimming cost V 1 base and J 4 bases, with 8 bases left between them. The CDR3 covers 13 residues. CDR1 and CDR2 from the germline V gene are SGHDT and YYEEEE. Here the CDR3 reads CASSLWPRETQYF. CDR3 nucleotides: TGTGCCAGCAGCTTGTGGCCCAGAGAGACCCAGTACTTC.

The chain couples TRBV20-1 to TRBJ1-2, with D unclear. Deletions cut 6 bases from V and 0 bases from J, with 11 bases between. Germline CDR1 reads DFQATT; CDR2 reads SNEGSKA (reference sequence). The CDR3 length is 13 residues. In DNA, the CDR3 is TGCAGTGCAGAGGACCGCCCTAACTATGGCTACACCTTC. It specifies CSAEDRPNYGYTF.

This clonotype was counted many times. The CDR3 spells CASSLSPGSRQGWGTAFF. CDR3 sequence (DNA): TGTGCCAGCAGCTTGTCACCCGGGTCCCGACAGGGATGGGGGACAGCTTTCTTT. The rearrangement joins TRBV5-6 to TRBJ1-1, with 7 positions matching TRBD1. The CDR3 consists of 18 residues. Per germline, CDR1 SGHDT and CDR2 YYEEEE. The V segment lost 1 base and the J segment 10 bases; nucleotides outside the gene matches: 22.

The chain is built from TRBV9 and TRBJ2-7, with 9 bases matching TRBD2. There are 14 residues in the CDR3. CDR1 SGDLS and CDR2 YYNGEE come from the germline V gene. J was trimmed by 2 bases and V by 3 bases; bases with no gene match: 3. Here the CDR3 reads CASSGSGRPYEQYF. CDR3 coding DNA: TGTGCCAGCAGCGGTAGCGGGAGACCCTACGAGCAGTACTTC.

This chain connects TRBV20-1 to TRBJ2-7, with D possibly called TRBD1 or TRBD2 (5 bases each). V was clipped by 8 bases and J by 6 bases, with 20 bases between them. Germline V gene sequence: CDR1 DFQATT, CDR2 SNEGSKA (reference sequence). The CDR3 consists of 13 residues. Here the CDR3 DNA reads TGCAGTATCCGGGGCGTGAATGGAGTCGAGCAGTACTTC. It yields the protein CSIRGVNGVEQYF.

This chain joins TRBV10-3 and TRBJ1-2; D is unclear. Trimming removed 7 bases from V and 2 bases from J, with 11 bases in between. Germline loops: CDR1 ENHRY, CDR2 SYGVKD. This CDR3 is built from 13 residues. The CDR3: CAIKAAGNYGYTF. The CDR3 DNA is TGTGCCATCAAGGCCGCCGGGAACTATGGCTACACCTTC.

This clonotype was counted ten times or more. The chain combines TRBV18 with TRBJ2-5; no reliable D call. V shed 2 bases and J shed 3 bases, with 7 bases lying between them. CDR1 and CDR2 (germline): KGHSH, LQKENI. The CDR3 consists of 13 residues. CDR3 nucleotide sequence: TGTGCCAGCTCACCAGCTGTTAAAGAGACCCAGTACTTC. As protein: CASSPAVKETQYF.

The gene calls are TRBV20-1 and TRBJ2-3, with 10 bases fitting TRBD2. Germline V gene sequence: CDR1 DFQATT, CDR2 SNEGSKA (reference sequence). CDR3 length: 15 residues. V dropped 5 bases and J dropped 11; count of bases not matched to a gene: 16. CDR3 nucleotide sequence: TGCAGTGCTTCTAGCGGGAGTACCTCCTACAATGAGCAGTATTTT. The encoded protein is CSASSGSTSYNEQYF.

This clonotype was seen a handful of times. This rearrangement joins TRBV10-3 to TRBJ1-1, with D hard to call. Trimming took off 4 bases at V and 0 bases at J, with 9 bases between the two ends. Germline lookup yields CDR1 ENHRY and CDR2 SYGVKD. The CDR3 is 14 amino acids. The CDR3 here is CAISVSSMNTEAFF. The CDR3 nucleotides are TGTGCCATCAGTGTCTCCAGTATGAACACTGAAGCTTTCTTT.

A remark on this clonotype: A single base separates this from a much larger clone, so it may be a read error. J is TRBJ1-2 and V is TRBV29-1; D gene unclear. The CDR3 has 12 amino acids. Germline CDR1 is SQVTM and CDR2 is ANQGSEA. Here the CDR3 DNA reads TGCAGCGTTCGGGAGGTCAACTGTGGCTACACCTTC. Amino acid sequence: CSVREVNCGYTF. Using reference TRBV29-1 and TRBJ1-2 for the parts outside the CDR3, the full variable domain is SAVISQKPSRDICQRGTSLTIQCQVDSQVTMMFWYRQQPGQSLTLIATANQGSEATYESGFVIDKFPISRPNLTFSTLTVSNMSPEDSSIYLCSVREVNCGYTFGSGTRLTVV.

This clonotype was seen ten or more times. This chain links TRBV12-3 or TRBV12-4 with TRBJ2-2, with D maybe TRBD1 (5 bases). V was shortened by 2 bases and J by 8 bases, with 9 bases between the two germline ends. This CDR3 comprises 13 residues. The DNA for the CDR3 is TGTGCCAGCAGTTTAAGACAGACTGGGGAGCTGTTTTTT. This gives the protein CASSLRQTGELFF.